This entry lists 9 T cell receptor beta chains sequenced from one sample in a study of control samples from healthy donors and cancer patients. Generated by immunoSEQ multiplex PCR, the TCRdb table keeps only in-frame clones and is missing some. The table has around 51,000 clones, roughly 80% seen once. The sequencing input was blood. The receptors here all came from a man aged 70 or older in good health.

The gene calls are TRBV19 and TRBJ2-1; 13 nucleotides align to TRBD2. The length of the CDR3 is 15 residues. Germline CDR1 reads LNHDA; CDR2 reads SQIVND (reference sequence). J lost 10 bases, V lost 3 bases, and 6 bases had no gene match. Here the CDR3 reads CASSIGLAGEGEQFF. The CDR3 nucleotides are TGTGCCAGTAGTATTGGACTAGCGGGAGAGGGAGAGCAGTTCTTC.

The genes are TRBV5-5 and TRBJ1-2; D not certain. The length of the CDR3 is 15 residues. Germline CDR1 SGHKS, CDR2 YYEKEE (reference sequence). Between the trimmed V and J ends, which lost 1 base and 3 bases, there was a span of 13 bases. The CDR3 nucleotides are TGTGCCAGCAGCTTGAAAACGTTAAGTTACTATGGCTACACCTTC. Translation gives CASSLKTLSYYGYTF.

There are a few counts of this clone. This chain connects TRBV10-3 to TRBJ2-2, with D possibly being TRBD1 (5 bases). The germline gives CDR1 ENHRY, CDR2 SYGVKD. The CDR3 is made up of 14 amino acids. Trimming stripped 8 bases from V and 0 bases from J, with 10 bases between. The CDR3 bases are TGTGCCATCGGGGTGACAGCGAACACCGGGGAGCTGTTTTTT. It codes for CAIGVTANTGELFF.

This clone is a singleton in its sample. This sample also contains other DNA sequences that code for the same CDR3. The chain carries TRBV28 and TRBJ2-7; 10 positions agree with TRBD1. The germline V gene has CDR1 MDHEN and CDR2 SYDVKM. V shed 4 bases, J shed 5 bases, and the junction held 5 bases outside the gene matches. This CDR3 contains 14 residues. CDR3 sequence (DNA): TGTGCCAGCAGTTCCCCCGGGACAGGGGACGAGCAGTACTTC. It codes for CASSSPGTGDEQYF.

J is TRBJ2-6 and V is TRBV5-1; D not certain. V was pared by 0 bases and J by 4 bases, with 5 bases between. This CDR3 comprises 14 residues. The V gene's germline CDR1 is SGHRS and CDR2 YFSETQ. CDR3 sequence reads: CASSLATGANVLTF. The DNA for the CDR3 is TGCGCCAGCAGCTTGGCCACCGGGGCCAACGTCCTGACTTTC.

The rearrangement joins TRBV6-5 to TRBJ1-1, with TRBD1 matching over 8 bases. V was pared by 6 bases and J by 4 bases, with 7 bases of the junction left unmatched. The CDR3 runs 14 residues. Germline CDR1 reads MNHEY; CDR2 reads SVGAGI. CDR3 nucleotides: TGTGCCAGCAGCAGACAGGGGCCCTCCACTGAAGCTTTCTTT. This translates into CASSRQGPSTEAFF.

The chain is built from TRBV10-3 and TRBJ2-7; weak D call: TRBD1 (6 bases). This CDR3 is built from 16 residues. The germline gives CDR1 ENHRY, CDR2 SYGVKD. Trimming took off 1 base at V and 8 bases at J, with 21 bases between the two ends. For the CDR3, the DNA is TGTGCCATCAGTGAGTACCGACAGGACCTGTTTTTGAAGCAGTACTTC. This sequence encodes CAISEYRQDLFLKQYF.

The CDR3 DNA reads as TGTGCCAGCAGCGGCGGGAGCTCCTACAATGAGCAGTTCTTC. Translation gives CASSGGSSYNEQFF. The V and J genes are TRBV9 and TRBJ2-1; 7 positions match TRBD2. The CDR3 length is 14 residues. The V segment lost 3 bases and the J segment 0 bases; nucleotides outside the gene matches: 0. The germline V gene encodes CDR1 SGDLS and CDR2 YYNGEE.

The V call is TRBV7-8, the J call TRBJ2-7, with TRBD2 as a possible D gene (5 bases). V lost 1 base to trimming and J lost 4 bases, with 26 bases between them. The CDR3 is 19 amino acids. Germline V gene sequence: CDR1 SGHVS, CDR2 FQNEAQ. This CDR3 is CASSLGRFWGERAKYEQYF. CDR3 coding DNA: TGTGCCAGCAGCTTAGGTCGTTTCTGGGGAGAGAGGGCTAAGTACGAGCAGTACTTC.